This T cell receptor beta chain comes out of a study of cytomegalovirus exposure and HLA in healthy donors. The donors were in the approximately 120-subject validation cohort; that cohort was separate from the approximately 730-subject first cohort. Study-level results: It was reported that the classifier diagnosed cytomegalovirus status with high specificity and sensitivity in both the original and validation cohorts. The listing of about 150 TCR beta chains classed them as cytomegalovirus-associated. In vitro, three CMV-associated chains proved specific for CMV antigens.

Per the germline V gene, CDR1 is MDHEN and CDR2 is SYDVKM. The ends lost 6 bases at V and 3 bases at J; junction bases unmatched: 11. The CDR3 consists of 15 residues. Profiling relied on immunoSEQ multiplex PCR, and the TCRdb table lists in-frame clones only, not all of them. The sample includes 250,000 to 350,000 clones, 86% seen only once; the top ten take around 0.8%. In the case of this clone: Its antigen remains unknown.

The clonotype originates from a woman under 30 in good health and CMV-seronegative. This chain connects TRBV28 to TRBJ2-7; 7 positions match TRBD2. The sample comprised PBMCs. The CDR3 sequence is CASRPGTMVFYEQYF. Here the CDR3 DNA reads TGTGCCAGCAGACCCGGGACTATGGTCTTCTACGAGCAGTACTTC.